A single sample gave rise to the 8 T cell receptor beta chains below, sequenced in a study of follicular helper T cells after annual influenza vaccination. Profiling relied on immunoSEQ multiplex PCR, and the TCRdb table lists in-frame clones only, not all of them. In the table there are fewer than 15,000 clones, nearly 80% of which are singletons. Time point reported: 2015-2016 season, pre-vaccination. The sample here was CXCR5- memory CD4+ T cells sorted from blood, taken on the day of influenza vaccination. All receptors come from an adult who received the influenza vaccine.

This clone was found once. The rearrangement uses TRBV7-6 and TRBJ1-4; D is uncertain. Trimming took off 5 bases at V and 3 bases at J, with 19 bases between the two ends. The CDR3 covers 17 residues. Germline values: CDR1 SGHVS, CDR2 FNYEAQ. This CDR3 reads CASSPTGRPQANEKLFF. CDR3 DNA sequence: TGTGCCAGCAGCCCTACCGGGAGACCGCAAGCTAATGAAAAACTGTTTTTT.

This chain connects TRBV6-1 to TRBJ1-2, with D unclear. The CDR3 spans 12 residues. V was trimmed by 4 bases and J by 1 base, leaving 4 bases between them. Germline V lookup: CDR1 MNHNS, CDR2 SASEGT. This chain's CDR3 is CASSGFNYGYTF. CDR3 DNA sequence: TGTGCCAGCAGTGGATTTAACTATGGCTACACCTTC.

The chain is built from TRBV7-6 and TRBJ2-1; 8 bases fit TRBD2. Germline V CDR1 and CDR2: SGHVS, FNYEAQ. V shed 4 bases, J shed 6 bases, and the junction held 11 bases outside the gene matches. The CDR3 extends over 16 amino acids. The CDR3 DNA reads as TGTGCCAGCAGCTCCATCGGGGGGGCCTTCCGCAATGAGCAGTTCTTC. This gives the protein CASSSIGGAFRNEQFF.

The rearrangement links TRBV19 to TRBJ2-5, with a weak D call TRBD1 (6 bases). CDR1 is LNHDA and CDR2 is SQIVND in the germline V gene (reference sequence). This CDR3 is 15 amino acids long. V lost 0 bases and J 5 bases, leaving 13 bases between the germline ends. The CDR3 region is CASSIDSGAQETQYF. The CDR3 region has the DNA TGTGCCAGTAGTATAGATTCAGGGGCGCAGGAGACCCAGTACTTC. Full variable domain (rest looked up from reference TRBV19 and TRBJ2-5): DGGITQSPKYLFRKEGQNVTLSCEQNLNHDAMYWYRQDPGQGLRLIYYSQIVNDFQKGDIAEGYSVSREKKESFPLTVTSAQKNPTAFYLCASSIDSGAQETQYFGPGTRLLVL.

The V call is TRBV11-2, the J call TRBJ2-2, with a possible D match to TRBD2 (5 bases). The germline V and J ends were trimmed by 6 bases and 5 bases, with 10 bases remaining between them. CDR3 size: 13 residues. The germline V gene has CDR1 SGHAT and CDR2 FQNNGV. CDR3 in amino acids: CASRVGSTGELFF. The CDR3 DNA sequence: TGTGCCAGCAGGGTGGGGAGTACCGGGGAGCTGTTTTTT.

The chain recombines TRBV5-1 with TRBJ2-1, with 8 bases aligning to TRBD2. CDR3 length equals 19 residues. CDR1 and CDR2 from the germline V gene are SGHRS and YFSETQ. Losses at the gene ends were 5 bases for V and 0 bases for J; bases not matched to a gene: 16. The CDR3 here is CASSVGAGAGPFSYNEQFF. The CDR3 DNA follows: TGCGCCAGCAGTGTTGGAGCGGGGGCCGGACCCTTCTCCTACAATGAGCAGTTCTTC.

The chain recombines TRBV2 with TRBJ2-3, with TRBD1 matching 8 bases. Trimming removed 7 bases from V and 5 bases from J; junction bases left unmatched: 5. The CDR3 sequence is 13 residues long. CDR1 and CDR2 (germline): SNHLY, FYNNEI. CDR3: CASKDRGGDTQYF. The CDR3 coding sequence is TGTGCCAGCAAAGACAGGGGCGGAGATACGCAGTATTTT. Full variable domain (rest looked up from reference TRBV2 and TRBJ2-3): EPEVTQTPSHQVTQMGQEVILRCVPISNHLYFYWYRQILGQKVEFLVSFYNNEISEKSEIFDDQFSVERPDGSNFTLKIRSTKLEDSAMYFCASKDRGGDTQYFGPGTRLTVL.

The chain carries TRBV18 and TRBJ2-7; TRBD1 or TRBD2 may be the D gene (6 bases each). Trimming took 4 bases from V and 4 from J, leaving 17 bases between them. The CDR3 is 15 residues long. In germline, CDR1 is KGHSH, CDR2 LQKENI. DNA of the CDR3: TGTGCCAGCTCACAATCCGGGGGCGCAAATTACGAGCAGTACTTC. Translating it yields CASSQSGGANYEQYF.